The 20 T cell receptor beta chains in this list originate from one sample, sequenced in a study of shared clonotypes between healthy human individuals. Produced via immunoSEQ multiplex PCR; TCRdb's table is partial and in-frame only. The sample lists over a million clones; roughly 96% were seen once. The sequenced sample was naive CD4+ T cells sorted from blood. Documented subset: CD45RA+ positively selected. The receptor source for this set is a young man in good health.

This clone was observed once. The chain couples TRBV5-4 to TRBJ2-7; 7 bases agree with TRBD2. The germline V gene has CDR1 SGHNT and CDR2 YYREEE (reference sequence). Germline trimming cut 0 bases from V and 5 bases from J; bases unmatched to any gene: 5. The CDR3 is 14 amino acids. Here the CDR3 DNA reads TGTGCCAGCAGCTTGGTGGGGGGGATGGACGAGCAGTACTTC. This codes for CASSLVGGMDEQYF.

The V call is TRBV6-5, the J call TRBJ1-1, with a weak D call TRBD1 (5 bases). Trimming left V 0 bases short and J 2 bases short, with 13 bases between. The germline CDR1 and CDR2 sequences are MNHEY and SVGAGI. The length of the CDR3 is 16 residues. CDR3 bases: TGTGCCAGCAGTTACTCCCATTTTGGGGGAAACACTGAAGCTTTCTTT. Its protein product is CASSYSHFGGNTEAFF.

The chain is built from TRBV19 and TRBJ1-2; TRBD1 might be the D (5 bases). This CDR3 is 15 amino acids long. The V and J ends lost 7 bases and 3 bases respectively, with 18 bases between them. In germline, CDR1 is LNHDA, CDR2 SQIVND (reference sequence). DNA of the CDR3: TGTGCCAGTAAGAGAAGGCAGGTGGGGGACTATGGCTACACCTTC. Its protein product is CASKRRQVGDYGYTF. Using reference TRBV19 and TRBJ1-2 for the parts outside the CDR3, the full variable domain is DGGITQSPKYLFRKEGQNVTLSCEQNLNHDAMYWYRQDPGQGLRLIYYSQIVNDFQKGDIAEGYSVSREKKESFPLTVTSAQKNPTAFYLCASKRRQVGDYGYTFGSGTRLTVV.

The chain links TRBV7-8 to TRBJ2-5; TRBD1 matches at 9 bases. With 4 bases clipped from V and 2 bases from J, the junction kept 2 bases outside the gene matches. This CDR3 spans 14 amino acids. CDR1 is SGHVS, CDR2 FQNEAQ, per germline. CDR3 residues: CASSSDRGQETQYF. In DNA, the CDR3 is TGTGCCAGCAGCTCGGACAGGGGTCAAGAGACCCAGTACTTC.

This sequence joins TRBV6-6 and TRBJ2-1; D could derive from TRBD1 or TRBD2 (6 bases each). With 5 bases removed from V and 7 bases from J, the gap between germline ends came to 15 bases. The CDR3 spans 14 residues. CDR1 MNHNY and CDR2 SVGAGI come from the germline V gene (reference sequence). Written as DNA, the CDR3 is TGTGCCAGCAGTATGCCGCAGGGGAGGAATGAGCAGTTCTTC. Translation gives CASSMPQGRNEQFF.

The count of this clone is one. This same CDR3 is encoded by further DNA sequences in the sample. J is TRBJ2-3 and V is TRBV9, with D possibly being TRBD2 (5 bases). The CDR3 is 13 amino acids. CDR1 and CDR2 from the germline V gene are SGDLS and YYNGEE. V dropped 0 bases and J dropped 4 bases, with 6 bases sitting between them. The CDR3 DNA reads as TGTGCCAGCAGCGTAGTCGGGGCAGATACGCAGTATTTT. Translation: CASSVVGADTQYF.

On this clone itself: Additional DNA sequences in this sample encode the identical CDR3. V is TRBV28 and J is TRBJ2-1; D unresolved. The CDR3 length is 11 residues. Germline V gene data show CDR1 as MDHEN and CDR2 as SYDVKM. Trimming shortened V by 1 base and J by 9 bases, and 4 bases separated the two germline ends. The CDR3 region has the DNA TGTGCCAGCAGTTTATTTGGTGAGCAGTTCTTC. Residues: CASSLFGEQFF.

The chain recombines TRBV28 with TRBJ1-2, with D possibly being TRBD1 (6 bases). Germline V CDR1 and CDR2: MDHEN, SYDVKM. This CDR3 is 18 amino acids long. Trimming cost V 8 bases and J 0 bases, with 25 bases left between them. DNA of the CDR3: TGTGCCAGCTACCGTGCAACGACAGGCCCGGGGGCTAACTATGGCTACACCTTC. Translated: CASYRATTGPGANYGYTF.

The chain joins TRBV28 to TRBJ2-7; D is undetermined. Looked up from germline, CDR1 is MDHEN and CDR2 is SYDVKM. The CDR3 sequence is 12 residues long. The V end lost 5 bases, the J end lost 6 bases, and 11 bases lay between the germline ends. The CDR3 sequence is CASSVGLREQYF. For the CDR3, the DNA is TGTGCCAGCAGTGTGGGCCTGCGCGAGCAGTACTTC.

The chain joins TRBV6-6 to TRBJ2-1; weak D call: TRBD2 (5 bases). The CDR3 sequence is 14 residues long. Deletions cut 4 bases from V and 4 bases from J, with 11 bases between. Germline CDR1 reads MNHNY; CDR2 reads SVGAGI (reference sequence). Here the CDR3 reads CASSFTSSYNEQFF. The CDR3 nucleotides read TGTGCCAGCAGTTTCACTAGTTCTTACAATGAGCAGTTCTTC.

The V and J genes are TRBV28 and TRBJ1-4; the D is unclear. Trimming shortened V by 6 bases and J by 0 bases, and 14 bases separated the two germline ends. The CDR3 extends over 16 amino acids. CDR1 is MDHEN and CDR2 is SYDVKM in the germline V gene. The CDR3 coding sequence is TGTGCCAGCAGGAATCCCTATCGGTCAACTAATGAAAAACTGTTTTTT. Amino acids: CASRNPYRSTNEKLFF.

As to this clone: Additional DNA sequences in this sample encode the identical CDR3. The rearrangement uses TRBV18 and TRBJ1-5, with D unresolved. The CDR3 contains 13 residues. The V gene's germline CDR1 is KGHSH and CDR2 LQKENI. The ends were cut back, 4 bases at V and 0 bases at J, with 4 bases in the middle. The DNA of the CDR3 is TGTGCCAGCTCACGGGCTAGCAATCAGCCCCAGCATTTT. Its protein product is CASSRASNQPQHF.

The V call is TRBV5-1, the J call TRBJ2-1, with 9 bases aligning to TRBD2. The CDR3 contains 15 residues. V lost 0 bases to trimming and J lost 8 bases; unmatched junction nucleotides: 6. Germline CDR1 and CDR2: SGHRS and YFSETQ. The CDR3 sequence: CASSLVPSGTDEQFF. The CDR3 DNA reads as TGCGCCAGCAGCTTGGTGCCTAGCGGGACCGATGAGCAGTTCTTC.

The chain links TRBV11-2 to TRBJ2-7; the D is unclear. V shed 2 bases and J shed 3 bases, with 11 bases lying between them. The CDR3 loop spans 14 amino acids. The germline gives CDR1 SGHAT, CDR2 FQNNGV. The CDR3 is CASSLNPGRYEQYF. The CDR3 DNA is TGTGCCAGCAGCTTAAATCCAGGCCGCTACGAGCAGTACTTC.

The V gene is TRBV5-4, the J gene TRBJ2-3, with D perhaps TRBD1 (6 bases). Trimming removed 0 bases at V and 2 bases at J, with 7 bases between. Germline loops: CDR1 SGHNT, CDR2 YYREEE (reference sequence). This CDR3 is 14 amino acids long. CDR3 DNA: TGTGCCAGCAGCTTGGGACAGGCCACAGATACGCAGTATTTT. This gives the protein CASSLGQATDTQYF.

This chain connects TRBV6-5 to TRBJ1-1; D possibly corresponds to TRBD1 (5 bases). Trimming pared 2 bases from V and 5 bases from J, leaving 12 bases between. This CDR3 region has 14 residues. Germline values: CDR1 MNHEY, CDR2 SVGAGI. This CDR3 is CASSYGAAETEAFF. The CDR3 DNA follows: TGTGCCAGCAGTTACGGGGCGGCCGAAACTGAAGCTTTCTTT.

The V gene is TRBV6-1, the J gene TRBJ1-5; tentatively, D is TRBD1 (5 bases). V was pared by 3 bases and J by 0 bases, with 9 bases between. Germline V gene lookup returns CDR1 MNHNS and CDR2 SASEGT. The length of the CDR3 is 15 residues. The CDR3 nucleotides are TGTGCCAGCAGTGAGCCGACAGCTAGCAATCAGCCCCAGCATTTT. Its translation: CASSEPTASNQPQHF.

This chain links TRBV11-1 with TRBJ2-2; D is undetermined. V lost 2 bases and J 6 bases, leaving 10 bases between the germline ends. Germline V gene data show CDR1 as SGHAT and CDR2 as FQDESV (reference sequence). The CDR3 sequence is 14 residues long. As DNA, the CDR3 is TGTGCCAGCAGCTTAAACTTTAGATCCGGGGAGCTGTTTTTT. It specifies CASSLNFRSGELFF.

The rearrangement joins TRBV6-5 to TRBJ2-1, with D unresolved. Trimming removed 8 bases at V and 4 bases at J, with 18 bases between. Per germline, CDR1 MNHEY and CDR2 SVGAGI. This CDR3 has 15 amino acids. Here the CDR3 reads CASGVGPTSYNEQFF. In DNA, the CDR3 is TGTGCCAGCGGGGTCGGGCCCACCTCGTACAATGAGCAGTTCTTC.

The rearrangement links TRBV7-2 to TRBJ1-5; weak D call: TRBD1 (5 bases). Germline CDR1 is SGHTA and CDR2 is FQGNSA. V lost 5 bases and J 3 bases, leaving 8 bases between the germline ends. CDR3 length equals 13 residues. The DNA of the CDR3 is TGTGCCAGCAGCGGGGGTTACAATCAGCCCCAGCATTTT. Its protein product is CASSGGYNQPQHF.